The clone carrying this T cell receptor (beta chain) appeared many times. This sample was included in a study of prognosis after radiotherapy for stage I lung cancer. Study-wide background: Patients (more than twelve men, several women) were aged about 53 to 90, median approximately 69 years. The tumor diagnosis was squamous cell carcinoma for 7 or 8 patients and adenocarcinoma for roughly 11. Therapy that ran concurrently with stereotactic body radiotherapy was given to no patient.

Without prior chemotherapy, radiotherapy or other malignancies, every patient was node-negative by CT and PET/CT. The genomic DNA TCR beta CDR3 region underwent two rounds of multiplex PCR. Used in first-round PCR were primers specific to each TRBV and TRBJ gene. TCRdb re-derived calls from the multiplex PCR reads in MiXCR, one entry per CDR3 protein. The sample lists around 56,000 distinct CDR3 sequences; less than 30% were seen once. Trimming cost V 6 bases and J 1 base; bases outside gene matches: 10. Germline CDR1 reads DFQATT; CDR2 reads SNEGSKA (reference sequence). CDR3 length: 15 residues. The receptor comes from a donor over 45 with non-small cell lung cancer. This specimen consisted of PBMCs, obtained before or after stereotactic body radiation therapy (not recorded which). V and J are TRBV20-1 and TRBJ2-7; 9 bases align to TRBD2. DNA of the CDR3: TGCAGTGCCCCCGCCCTAGCGGGGCCTTCCTACGAGCAGTACTTC. This sequence encodes CSAPALAGPSYEQYF.